Listed below are T cell receptor beta chains from one sample, sequenced in a study of CD8 T cells in ankylosing spondylitis. TCRdb processed the 5' RACE reads anew with MiXCR; each CDR3 protein has one entry. The data contain 250,000 to 350,000 distinct CDR3 sequences, roughly 20% of them seen just once; the ten biggest clones take up 7.8%. The sample comprised blood, either unsorted or a sorted T cell fraction (not recorded which). The receptors here all came from a male donor with ankylosing spondylitis or in good health (not recorded which). CDR3s leave out the opening cysteine and the closing phenylalanine or tryptophan.

J gene: TRBJ2-3
V gene: TRBV27
CDR3 protein: ASSSLFGPIQDTQY

J gene: TRBJ2-2
V gene: TRBV7-9
CDR3 protein: ASRPHGTGATGELF

J gene: TRBJ2-2
V gene: TRBV20-1
CDR3 protein: SARLLGTIDTGELF

J gene: TRBJ1-6
V gene: TRBV5-6
CDR3 protein: ASRATAVSYNSPLH

J gene: TRBJ1-1
V gene: TRBV6-1
CDR3 protein: ASTPSFWTTDTEAF

J gene: TRBJ2-5
V gene: TRBV25-1
CDR3 protein: ASSEWDLQETQY

J gene: TRBJ2-4
V gene: TRBV11-2
CDR3 protein: ASSLVIRTVRTKNIQY

J gene: TRBJ2-1
V gene: TRBV12-3/TRBV12-4
CDR3 protein: ASSLPQGNNEQF

J gene: TRBJ2-3
V gene: TRBV12-3/TRBV12-4
CDR3 protein: ASSPPGGGGTDTQY

J gene: TRBJ2-1
V gene: TRBV7-9
CDR3 protein: ALRRDSYNEQF

J gene: TRBJ1-1
V gene: TRBV20-1
CDR3 protein: SAWGTRLLRDTEAF

J gene: TRBJ1-4
V gene: TRBV30
CDR3 protein: AWSSGGRGEKLF

J gene: TRBJ2-1
V gene: TRBV28
CDR3 protein: ASRGASYNEQF

J gene: TRBJ2-3
V gene: TRBV11-2
CDR3 protein: ASSRAGTQY

J gene: TRBJ1-4
V gene: TRBV20-1
CDR3 protein: SARDERDYEKMF

J gene: TRBJ2-5
V gene: TRBV3-1
CDR3 protein: ASSQVGSAQGGQRETQY

J gene: TRBJ2-1
V gene: TRBV7-9
CDR3 protein: ASSPAVDEQF

J gene: TRBJ2-5
V gene: TRBV7-3
CDR3 protein: ASSHDLWETQY

J gene: TRBJ1-1
V gene: TRBV20-1
CDR3 protein: SGSGTRTNKSAEAF

J gene: TRBJ1-4
V gene: TRBV28
CDR3 protein: ASSSPRQGATEKLF

J gene: TRBJ2-4
V gene: TRBV7-2
CDR3 protein: ASSVELALAKNIQY

J gene: TRBJ1-4
V gene: TRBV3-1
CDR3 protein: ASSQGLRGEKLF

J gene: TRBJ2-1
V gene: TRBV14
CDR3 protein: ASSRRQGRDNEQF

J gene: TRBJ2-5
V gene: TRBV11-2
CDR3 protein: ASSFSATSGVQPRAQY

J gene: TRBJ2-1
V gene: TRBV27
CDR3 protein: ASRPDTLYNEQF

J gene: TRBJ1-1
V gene: TRBV15
CDR3 protein: ATSTLRYAEAF

J gene: TRBJ2-1
V gene: TRBV10-3
CDR3 protein: AISESDRDGEQF

J gene: TRBJ2-3
V gene: TRBV6-1
CDR3 protein: ASKTLGAGSDTQY

J gene: TRBJ1-1
V gene: TRBV12-3/TRBV12-4
CDR3 protein: ASRRKLTGGTEAF

J gene: TRBJ1-1
V gene: TRBV20-1
CDR3 protein: SARDWTRNTEAF

J gene: TRBJ2-1
V gene: TRBV27
CDR3 protein: ASSTSRDRGTHEQF

J gene: TRBJ1-1
V gene: TRBV4-2
CDR3 protein: ASSQEGVRAEAF

J gene: TRBJ2-5
V gene: TRBV6-2/TRBV6-3
CDR3 protein: ASIKDKILETQY

J gene: TRBJ2-2
V gene: TRBV12-3/TRBV12-4
CDR3 protein: ASSSPGLTNTGELF

J gene: TRBJ1-5
V gene: TRBV12-3/TRBV12-4
CDR3 protein: ASSLSSWFNQPQH

J gene: TRBJ1-5
V gene: TRBV2
CDR3 protein: ASSVPGQGAREPQH

J gene: TRBJ2-1
V gene: TRBV5-1
CDR3 protein: ASSQESRGEMDEQF

J gene: TRBJ2-3
V gene: TRBV4-2
CDR3 protein: ASSPRSLPDTQY

J gene: TRBJ2-3
V gene: TRBV12-3/TRBV12-4
CDR3 protein: ASRPQGSTDTQY